This record concerns one TCR beta chain sequence. How the authors handled the data: The study took CDR3 differences across clinicopathological groups and made a distant-metastasis classifier for papillary thyroid cancer from them. MiXCR re-clonotyped the PCR reads for TCRdb. TCRdb, rather than the study authors, made the V and J calls. The table includes around 17,000 clones, about 30% detected once. Germline CDR1 DFQATT, CDR2 SNEGSKA (reference sequence). Trimming pared 6 bases from V and 0 bases from J, leaving 6 bases between. The CDR3 consists of 12 residues. This sample is drawn from a study of metastatic and nonmetastatic thyroid tumors. The entire patient cohort was treatment-naive prior to thyroid surgery.

The sample comprised tumor tissue. The rearrangement uses TRBV20-1 and TRBJ1-5; D remains ambiguous. The TCR comes from a male donor with papillary thyroid cancer or a benign thyroid nodule (not recorded which). Some clones in this sample may be carry-over from other donors' samples. CDR3 nucleotide sequence: TGCAGTGCCTTTGGTAGCAATCAGCCCCAGCATTTT. Amino acid sequence: CSAFGSNQPQHF.